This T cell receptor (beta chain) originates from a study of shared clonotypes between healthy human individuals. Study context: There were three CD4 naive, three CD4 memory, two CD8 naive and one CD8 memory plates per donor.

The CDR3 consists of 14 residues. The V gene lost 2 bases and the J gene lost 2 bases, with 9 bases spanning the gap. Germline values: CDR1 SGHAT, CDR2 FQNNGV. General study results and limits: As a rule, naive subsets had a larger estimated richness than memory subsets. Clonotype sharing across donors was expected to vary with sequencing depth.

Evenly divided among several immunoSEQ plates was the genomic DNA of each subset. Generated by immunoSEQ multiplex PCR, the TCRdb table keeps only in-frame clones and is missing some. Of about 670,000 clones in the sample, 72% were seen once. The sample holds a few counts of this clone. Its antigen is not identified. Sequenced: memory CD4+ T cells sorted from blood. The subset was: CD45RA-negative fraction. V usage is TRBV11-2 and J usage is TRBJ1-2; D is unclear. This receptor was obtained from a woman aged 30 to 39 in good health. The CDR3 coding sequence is TGTGCCAGCAGCTTAATAGGACGGAACTATGGCTACACCTTC. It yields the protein CASSLIGRNYGYTF.